These 26 T cell receptor beta chains originate from one sample sequenced in a study of neurological immune-mediated disorders. TCRdb recomputed calls from the 5' RACE reads with MiXCR, one row per CDR3 protein. Among some 87,000 distinct CDR3 sequences listed, about 13% were seen once. The time point was: longitudinal time-point 2. Sequencing was carried out using PBMCs. The receptors stem from a female donor with HTLV-1-associated myelopathy (HAM/TSP).

This clonotype appeared a few times. J is TRBJ2-7 and V is TRBV6-6; D ambiguous. The length of the CDR3 is 13 residues. Germline assignment: CDR1 MNHNY and CDR2 SVGAGI (reference sequence). Trimming took off 6 bases at V and 2 bases at J, with 11 bases between the two ends. The CDR3 reads CASRPYGAYEQYF. The CDR3 DNA follows: TGTGCCAGCAGACCGTACGGTGCCTACGAGCAGTACTTC.

This clonotype was recorded many times. The chain is built from TRBV5-1 and TRBJ1-3; 7 bases fit TRBD1. Germline-derived CDR1 and CDR2 are SGHRS and YFSETQ. The CDR3 totals 15 residues. V lost 5 bases, J lost 0 bases, and 5 bases stayed unmatched. CDR3 protein: CASSIDRASGNTIYF. CDR3 DNA sequence: TGCGCCAGCAGTATCGACAGGGCCTCTGGAAACACCATATATTTT.

V usage is TRBV7-9 and J usage is TRBJ2-1; TRBD2 aligns across 8 bases. Trimming removed 5 bases from V and 1 base from J; junction bases left unmatched: 4. This CDR3 contains 15 residues. Germline CDR1 and CDR2: SEHNR and FQNEAQ (reference sequence). CDR3 loop: CASSVGGESYNEQFF. DNA of the CDR3: TGTGCCAGCAGCGTCGGGGGGGAATCCTACAATGAGCAGTTCTTC.

This clonotype showed up many times. The chain joins TRBV4-1 to TRBJ2-1; 10 positions agree with TRBD1. Per the germline V gene, CDR1 is MGHRA and CDR2 is YSYEKL. There are 16 residues in the CDR3. The trim removed 4 bases at V and 1 base at J, leaving 4 bases unmatched. Here the CDR3 DNA reads TGCGCCAGCAGCCCTTGGGACAGGGGATCCTACAATGAGCAGTTCTTC. This translates into CASSPWDRGSYNEQFF.

In this sample, this clonotype turned up many times. This chain joins TRBV5-5 and TRBJ2-2; D is perhaps TRBD1 or TRBD2 (5 bases each). The CDR3 extends over 15 amino acids. Trimming took off 5 bases at V and 4 bases at J, with 15 bases between the two ends. Germline loops: CDR1 SGHKS, CDR2 YYEKEE (reference sequence). CDR3 sequence (DNA): TGTGCCAGCAGAAGGGACGGGTTAGGCACCGGGGAGCTGTTTTTT. Translated: CASRRDGLGTGELFF.

With regard to this clonotype: A much larger clonotype is one base distant, so this may be a read error. DNA for the CDR3: TGCGCCAGCAGCCCCTCTACTATCGGGACCACCTACGAGCAGTACTTC. It yields the protein CASSPSTIGTTYEQYF. This chain connects TRBV5-1 to TRBJ2-7, with D perhaps TRBD1 or TRBD2 (5 bases each). CDR1 and CDR2 (germline): SGHRS, YFSETQ. Trimming took 4 bases from V and 2 from J, leaving 19 bases between them. The CDR3 consists of 16 residues.

This clonotype was counted many times. The genes are TRBV5-1 and TRBJ2-1, with D uncertain. This CDR3 contains 16 residues. Trimming pared 4 bases from V and 0 bases from J, leaving 14 bases between. CDR1 is SGHRS, CDR2 YFSETQ, per germline. The CDR3 is CASSPQVLSSYNEQFF. In nucleotides, the CDR3 is TGCGCCAGCAGCCCGCAGGTTCTTAGCTCCTACAATGAGCAGTTCTTC.

The chain uses TRBV5-1 and TRBJ2-3; D perhaps matches TRBD2 (6 bases). Germline CDR1 is SGHRS and CDR2 is YFSETQ. V dropped 0 bases and J dropped 4 bases, with 9 bases sitting between them. The CDR3 runs to 14 residues. This CDR3 is CASSLEGRPDTQYF. CDR3 DNA sequence: TGCGCCAGCAGCTTGGAAGGGAGGCCAGATACGCAGTATTTT.

Notes on this clonotype: A read error may explain this, as a much larger clone is one base away. The chain uses TRBV12-3 or TRBV12-4 and TRBJ2-3, with 14 bases matching TRBD2. The CDR3 sequence is 18 residues long. The CDR3 is CVSSPRLAGGKTTDTQYF. The DNA for the CDR3 is TGTGTCAGCAGTCCGAGACTAGCGGGGGGGAAAACCACAGATACGCAGTATTTT.

This clonotype has a handful of counts. The V call is TRBV27, the J call TRBJ2-2, with D unresolved. CDR1 MNHEY and CDR2 SMNVEV come from the germline V gene (reference sequence). Trimming left V 3 bases short and J 6 bases short, with 11 bases between. The CDR3 sequence is 14 residues long. CDR3 DNA sequence: TGTGCCAGCAGTTTTGGTGGCTCAGCCGGGGAGCTGTTTTTT. Translated: CASSFGGSAGELFF.

This clonotype appeared many times. The chain is built from TRBV29-1 and TRBJ2-1; 11 bases are shared with TRBD1. The CDR3 contains 13 residues. The V and J ends lost 7 bases and 5 bases, in that order; junction bases with no gene match: 4. Germline V gene data show CDR1 as SQVTM and CDR2 as ANQGSEA. CDR3 loop: CSADRGLNNEQFF. In DNA, the CDR3 is TGCAGCGCGGACAGGGGGCTCAACAATGAGCAGTTCTTC.

This clonotype is medium-sized within its sample. V is TRBV5-1 and J is TRBJ2-1, with D unclear. The V and J ends lost 4 bases and 7 bases respectively, with 18 bases between them. This CDR3 is 15 amino acids long. Per germline, CDR1 SGHRS and CDR2 YFSETQ. CDR3 in amino acids: CASSPLGFGWNEQFF. The CDR3 bases are TGCGCCAGCAGCCCCCTCGGTTTTGGGTGGAATGAGCAGTTCTTC.

This clonotype has more than one count but fewer than ten. The CDR3: CASSFRVGRVRSSYNEQFF. DNA of the CDR3: TGTGCCAGCAGTTTTCGCGTTGGACGGGTACGAAGCTCCTACAATGAGCAGTTCTTC. The chain joins TRBV12-3 or TRBV12-4 to TRBJ2-1; no clear D. V lost 3 bases to trimming and J lost 0 bases, with 21 bases between them. The CDR3 covers 19 residues.

This clonotype occurred many times. The chain couples TRBV4-1 to TRBJ1-6; D uncertain. The germline gives CDR1 MGHRA, CDR2 YSYEKL. The V and J ends lost 4 bases and 7 bases respectively, with 11 bases between them. CDR3 length equals 14 residues. DNA of the CDR3: TGCGCCAGCAGCCGCCCGGTACGGAATTCACCCCTCCACTTT. It yields the protein CASSRPVRNSPLHF.

This clonotype was seen many times. The chain joins TRBV12-3 or TRBV12-4 to TRBJ1-1; TRBD1 matches 8 bases. This CDR3 spans 13 amino acids. V dropped 6 bases and J dropped 10; count of bases not matched to a gene: 10. The CDR3 is CASSRGQGLRAFF. CDR3 DNA: TGTGCCAGCAGCCGAGGACAGGGTTTGAGAGCTTTCTTT.

As regards this clonotype: A much larger clone lies a single base off, so this may be a read error. The rearrangement joins TRBV20-1 to TRBJ1-1; 11 bases align to TRBD1. The germline V gene has CDR1 DFQATT and CDR2 SNEGSKA (reference sequence). V lost 1 base and J lost 4; bases outside the gene matches: 5. The CDR3 loop spans 15 amino acids. The CDR3 loop is CSARGTGGPTTEAFF. DNA for the CDR3: TGCAGTGCTAGAGGGACAGGGGGCCCGACCACTGAAGCTTTCTTT.

Many counts were recorded for this clonotype. The CDR3, as DNA: TGCAGTGCTAGAGAGAAGCGGGGGGGTTACAATGAGCAGTTCTTC. It yields the protein CSAREKRGGYNEQFF. The J gene is TRBJ2-1, the V gene TRBV20-1, with 10 nucleotides matching TRBD2. Trimming took 0 bases from V and 4 from J; bases not matched to a gene: 3. The CDR3 loop spans 15 amino acids. The germline V gene has CDR1 DFQATT and CDR2 SNEGSKA (reference sequence).

In this sample, this clonotype turned up many times. The J gene is TRBJ2-5, the V gene TRBV9; possibly TRBD2 for D (7 bases). From germline, CDR1 is SGDLS and CDR2 YYNGEE. V lost 4 bases to trimming and J lost 5 bases, with 12 bases between them. This CDR3 has 13 residues. The CDR3 spells CASSQGGVETQYF. Written as DNA, the CDR3 is TGTGCCAGCAGCCAAGGGGGGGTCGAGACCCAGTACTTC.

This clonotype was seen at least ten times. V usage is TRBV7-3 and J usage is TRBJ2-2; the D gene could be TRBD1 or TRBD2 (5 bases each). The V and J ends lost 5 bases and 4 bases respectively, with 14 bases between them. The length of the CDR3 is 15 residues. CDR1 and CDR2 from the germline V gene are SGHTA and FQGTGA. Here the CDR3 reads CASSKDSAGTGELFF. The CDR3, as DNA: TGTGCCAGCAGCAAAGACAGCGCGGGCACCGGGGAGCTGTTTTTT.

There are many counts of this clonotype. This chain uses TRBV12-3 or TRBV12-4 with TRBJ1-5; TRBD1 is a possible D gene (6 bases). The CDR3 spans 15 residues. Trimming shortened V by 5 bases and J by 4 bases, and 15 bases separated the two germline ends. CDR3 residues: CASSPSGGQNQPQHF. CDR3 in DNA: TGTGCCAGCAGTCCCTCGGGGGGCCAAAATCAGCCCCAGCATTTT.

This clonotype came up many times. This CDR3 reads CASSDLARGDQPQHF. The CDR3 DNA reads TGTGCCAGCAGTGACTTAGCCAGGGGCGATCAGCCCCAGCATTTT. The chain is built from TRBV6-1 and TRBJ1-5, with TRBD1 as a possible D gene (6 bases). This CDR3 is 15 amino acids long. V lost 3 bases, J lost 5 bases, and 14 bases lay in between. Germline CDR1 is MNHNS and CDR2 is SASEGT.

This clonotype showed up many times. This chain joins TRBV6-2 or TRBV6-3 and TRBJ2-1; tentatively, D is TRBD2 (5 bases). The ends were cut back, 7 bases at V and 0 bases at J, with 10 bases in the middle. This CDR3 spans 14 amino acids. Germline CDR1 MNHEY, CDR2 SVGEGT. CDR3 nucleotide sequence: TGTGCCAGCACCTACGGAGGCTCCTACAATGAGCAGTTCTTC. Translated: CASTYGGSYNEQFF.

This clonotype turned up a few times. V gene TRBV5-1 combines with J gene TRBJ2-7, with 10 bases matching TRBD1. Trimming cost V 6 bases and J 5 bases; bases outside gene matches: 8. The germline V gene has CDR1 SGHRS and CDR2 YFSETQ. The CDR3 has 14 residues. The CDR3 region is CASIWATGGDEQYF. The CDR3, as DNA: TGCGCCAGCATCTGGGCGACAGGGGGCGACGAGCAGTACTTC.

This clonotype came up many times. The chain couples TRBV12-3 or TRBV12-4 to TRBJ1-2, with a tentative D call TRBD1 (6 bases). CDR3 length: 13 amino acids. Between the trimmed V and J ends, which lost 5 bases and 4 bases, there was a span of 11 bases. CDR3 bases: TGTGCCAGCAGTCCCGGGGGGCCCTATGGCTACACCTTC. Its translation: CASSPGGPYGYTF.

Ten or more counts support this clonotype. The J gene is TRBJ2-4, the V gene TRBV5-1; no clear D gene. CDR1 and CDR2 (germline): SGHRS, YFSETQ. The CDR3 is made up of 14 amino acids. V gave up 0 bases and J gave up 1 base, with 5 bases separating them. DNA of the CDR3: TGCGCCAGCAGCTTGGGGGGTGCCAAAAACATTCAGTACTTC. It translates to CASSLGGAKNIQYF.

This clonotype was detected ten times or more. V usage is TRBV20-1 and J usage is TRBJ2-7; 7 bases are shared with TRBD1. CDR3 length: 13 amino acids. The V gene's germline CDR1 is DFQATT and CDR2 SNEGSKA (reference sequence). V lost 5 bases to trimming and J lost 0 bases; unmatched junction nucleotides: 4. CDR3 sequence reads: CSASDRRSYEQYF. The CDR3 nucleotides read TGCAGTGCTTCGGACAGGCGCTCCTACGAGCAGTACTTC.